The rows below give T cell receptor beta chains drawn from one sample of a study of Tregs in tolerant kidney transplant recipients. Assay used: immunoSEQ multiplex PCR; TCRdb lists only in-frame clones, some missing. Of about 110,000 clones listed, 90% are singletons. Sequences were derived from CD4+ T cells from blood, sampled before the transplant. Receptors were obtained from a human donor who received a combined kidney and bone marrow transplant. CDR3s include the opening cysteine and the closing phenylalanine or tryptophan. Not every row has a clone size; where given, it reads once, few, many or a size class.

clone_size v_call cdr3_aa
- TRBV2 CASSEAVKQGANEKLFF
- TRBV7-2 CASSPGGPPSQQYF
- TRBV19 CASSLPPRSEQFF
many TRBV5-1 CASSLEGQGSVGYTF
- TRBV6-1 CASDSGQTREAFF
- TRBV7-6 CASSSTGTGLNTIYF
- TRBV5-1 CASSVTGASPGDEKLFF
- TRBV7-2 CASSPRQGSYEQYF
- TRBV14 CASSQEWPSVTYEQYF
- TRBV5-1 CASSLVASTNEKLFF
- TRBV2 CASTPRTGSAEAFF
- TRBV7-2 CASSLWTGSLSGETQYF
- TRBV7-9 CASSSDRGSEKLFF
- TRBV5-4 CASSFGQTTNEKLFF
- TRBV2 CASRLDRVKEKLFF
- TRBV27 CASSFDYRQTSTGELFF
- TRBV6-1 CASSGGLAYEQYF
- TRBV29-1 CSVVREWGTGELFF
once TRBV6-6 CASSRPRQGANEQYF
- TRBV5-4 CASSFLTTGLNEQFF